The 28 T cell receptor beta chains listed next were all sequenced from one sample in a study of blood T cells in healthy people across ages. A J-beta primer mix and a sample-barcoded 5' primer were used in a second PCR of about 6 to 12 cycles. In TCRdb, the 5' RACE reads were re-called with MiXCR into one record per CDR3 protein. Here the sample spans hundreds of thousands of distinct CDR3 sequences, 45% to 65% being singletons. The sample was blood. All receptors come from a man aged 60-69 years in good health.

This clonotype was seen more than once but under ten times. As DNA, the CDR3 is TGTGCCAGCAGCTTAGTGGGAAGCGGGAGGATCACAGATACGCAGTATTTT. Translating it yields CASSLVGSGRITDTQYF. The V and J genes are TRBV7-2 and TRBJ2-3; 9 bases agree with TRBD2. The V segment lost 1 base and the J segment 2 bases; nucleotides outside the gene matches: 7. This CDR3 has 17 amino acids. Germline loops: CDR1 SGHTA, CDR2 FQGNSA.

This clonotype was seen only a few times. This chain uses TRBV27 with TRBJ2-7, with D possibly being TRBD1 (5 bases). The CDR3 has 14 residues. CDR1 MNHEY and CDR2 SMNVEV come from the germline V gene (reference sequence). Trimming stripped 6 bases from V and 4 bases from J, with 16 bases between. CDR3 protein: CASRGVPTGYEQYF. The CDR3 DNA follows: TGTGCCAGCAGAGGGGTTCCCACGGGTTACGAGCAGTACTTC.

The chain uses TRBV4-3 and TRBJ1-2; D may be TRBD1 (6 bases). The CDR3 is 15 amino acids. V was cut by 2 bases and J by 3 bases, with 13 bases left in between. Per the germline V gene, CDR1 is LGHNA and CDR2 is YSLEER. The CDR3 region is CASSQYRAADYGYTF. The CDR3 DNA is TGCGCCAGCAGCCAATACAGGGCAGCTGACTATGGCTACACCTTC.

This clonotype was counted a few times. The chain links TRBV20-1 to TRBJ1-2, with 7 bases aligning to TRBD1. The trim removed 1 base at V and 8 bases at J, leaving 4 bases unmatched. Per the germline V gene, CDR1 is DFQATT and CDR2 is SNEGSKA (reference sequence). CDR3 length: 12 amino acids. The CDR3 sequence is CSARAGGWGYTF. CDR3 nucleotides: TGCAGTGCTAGAGCAGGGGGATGGGGCTACACCTTC.

This rearrangement joins TRBV5-8 to TRBJ1-2, with a tentative D call TRBD1 (5 bases). Trimming cost V 0 bases and J 1 base, with 13 bases left between them. The germline V gene encodes CDR1 SGHTS and CDR2 YDEGEE. CDR3 length: 16 residues. The CDR3 nucleotides read TGTGCCAGCAGCTTGGGGGGCGACATCGATAACTATGGCTACACCTTC. Translation gives CASSLGGDIDNYGYTF.

The chain employs TRBV9 and TRBJ1-1, with D unresolved. Deletions cut 3 bases from V and 0 bases from J, with 9 bases between. This CDR3 comprises 14 residues. Germline V gives CDR1 SGDLS, CDR2 YYNGEE. The CDR3 sequence: CASSAIPLNTEAFF. DNA of the CDR3: TGTGCCAGCAGCGCCATCCCATTGAACACTGAAGCTTTCTTT.

In nucleotides, the CDR3 is TGCAGCGTTGAAGGGATATGGGGGGGCACTGAAGCTTTCTTT. It encodes CSVEGIWGGTEAFF. V usage is TRBV29-1 and J usage is TRBJ1-1, with a weak D call TRBD1 (5 bases). The CDR3 is made up of 14 amino acids. Looked up from germline, CDR1 is SQVTM and CDR2 is ANQGSEA. Trimming removed 1 base from V and 4 bases from J, with 13 bases in between.

The V and J genes are TRBV5-5 and TRBJ2-5; perhaps TRBD2 as D (5 bases). The CDR3 loop spans 14 amino acids. Trimming removed 0 bases at V and 3 bases at J, with 9 bases between. Germline V gene lookup returns CDR1 SGHKS and CDR2 YYEKEE (reference sequence). This chain's CDR3 is CASSLAGIEETQYF. The DNA of the CDR3 is TGTGCCAGCAGCTTGGCGGGGATCGAAGAGACCCAGTACTTC.

In this sample, this clonotype turned up a few times. This chain connects TRBV7-9 to TRBJ2-7; 7 nucleotides line up with TRBD2. CDR3 size: 15 residues. V was pared by 5 bases and J by 3 bases, with 10 bases of the junction left unmatched. CDR1 is SEHNR, CDR2 FQNEAQ, per germline (reference sequence). This chain's CDR3 is CASSPRGSGYYEQYF. The DNA for the CDR3 is TGTGCCAGCAGCCCGCGTGGTAGCGGGTACTACGAGCAGTACTTC.

This chain uses TRBV7-2 with TRBJ1-2; D gene uncertain. The ends were cut back, 8 bases at V and 4 bases at J, with 11 bases in the middle. Germline assignment: CDR1 SGHTA and CDR2 FQGNSA. This CDR3 is 12 amino acids long. CDR3 sequence reads: CASYKISYGYTF. The CDR3 DNA reads as TGTGCCAGCTATAAAATCTCCTATGGCTACACCTTC.

The V gene is TRBV2, the J gene TRBJ2-5, with a weak D call TRBD1 (6 bases). CDR3 length: 12 amino acids. From germline, CDR1 is SNHLY and CDR2 FYNNEI. V gave up 6 bases and J gave up 11 bases, with 16 bases separating them. The CDR3 DNA sequence: TGTGCCAGCAGCGCGAACAACAGGGAGCAGTACTTC. Encoded protein: CASSANNREQYF.

V gene TRBV11-2 combines with J gene TRBJ2-5; D not resolved. Germline values: CDR1 SGHAT, CDR2 FQNNGV. The CDR3 consists of 15 residues. V was pared by 1 base and J by 3 bases, with 12 bases between. In DNA form, the CDR3 reads TGTGCCAGCAGCTTAGCGGTCCATCGCGAAGAGACCCAGTACTTC. Protein product: CASSLAVHREETQYF.

This chain joins TRBV12-3 or TRBV12-4 and TRBJ2-5; maybe TRBD2 (6 bases). V was pared by 6 bases and J by 11 bases, with 25 bases between. The CDR3 runs to 15 residues. In nucleotides, the CDR3 is TGTGCCAGCAGCGACGGGGCTAGCGAGTGGATGGAGCAGTACTTC. This translates into CASSDGASEWMEQYF.

This clonotype showed up just once. A single base separates this from a much larger clone, so it may be a read error. V usage is TRBV2 and J usage is TRBJ2-2; no firm D call. This CDR3 comprises 10 residues. V dropped 4 bases and J dropped 6 bases, with 0 bases sitting between them. Germline V gene sequence: CDR1 SNHLY, CDR2 FYNNEI. The CDR3, as DNA: TGTGCCAGCAGTGCCGGGGAGCTGTTTTTT. It codes for CASSAGELFF.

The chain has TRBV5-4 and TRBJ2-3; D is possibly TRBD1 or TRBD2 (6 bases each). CDR1 and CDR2 from the germline V gene are SGHNT and YYREEE (reference sequence). Between the trimmed V and J ends, which lost 0 bases and 2 bases, there was a span of 16 bases. The CDR3 runs to 17 residues. This CDR3 reads CASSLELLGGPTDTQYF. Here the CDR3 DNA reads TGTGCCAGCAGCTTGGAGTTGTTGGGGGGCCCCACAGATACGCAGTATTTT.

This clonotype has just a few counts. The rearrangement joins TRBV12-3 or TRBV12-4 to TRBJ2-7, with D hard to call. V was cut by 8 bases and J by 0 bases, with 14 bases left in between. The CDR3 has 14 amino acids. The CDR3 DNA reads as TGTGCCAGCCTTAATGTCGGCGGCTCCTACGAGCAGTACTTC. It translates to CASLNVGGSYEQYF.

J is TRBJ2-3 and V is TRBV10-1; D perhaps matches TRBD1 (6 bases). The germline V and J ends were trimmed by 7 bases and 3 bases, with 14 bases remaining between them. This CDR3 is 14 amino acids long. Germline V gene data show CDR1 as WNHNN and CDR2 as SYGVQD (reference sequence). The CDR3 bases are TGCGCCAGCAATCCAGGGGCTTGGACAGATACGCAGTATTTT. Its protein is CASNPGAWTDTQYF.

The chain is built from TRBV9 and TRBJ2-7; 7 nucleotides align to TRBD2. The J call may be incorrect, as the DNA end agrees better with TRBJ2-5. From germline, CDR1 is SGDLS and CDR2 YYNGEE. This CDR3 has 14 residues. The CDR3 loop reads CASSPGASGETQYF. For the CDR3, the DNA is TGTGCCAGCAGCCCCGGGGCTAGCGGCGAGACCCAGTACTTC.

This clonotype turned up a few times. The chain carries TRBV6-5 and TRBJ2-1; 7 bases are shared with TRBD1. The germline gives CDR1 MNHEY, CDR2 SVGAGI. There are 14 residues in the CDR3. V shed 5 bases, J shed 9 bases, and the junction held 10 bases outside the gene matches. The CDR3 DNA reads as TGTGCCAGCAGTCCGGGACAGATCAGGAGTGAGCAGTTCTTC. It specifies CASSPGQIRSEQFF.

The rearrangement uses TRBV27 and TRBJ2-4, with 13 bases matching TRBD2. Near its end, the DNA agrees better with TRBJ2-7, so the J call may be wrong. The CDR3 consists of 16 residues. Germline CDR1 MNHEY, CDR2 SMNVEV (reference sequence). The CDR3 DNA reads as TGTGCCAGCAGCCAACTAGCGGGAGGGCCTACCTACGAGCAGTACTTC. The encoded protein is CASSQLAGGPTYEQYF.

The chain employs TRBV20-1 and TRBJ1-2, with 7 bases identical to TRBD1. Unmatched junction bases numbered 5, after V lost 0 bases and J lost 4 bases. The CDR3 covers 14 residues. Germline V lookup: CDR1 DFQATT, CDR2 SNEGSKA (reference sequence). The CDR3 here is CSARDLAGGYGYTF. DNA of the CDR3: TGCAGTGCTAGAGATCTTGCAGGGGGCTATGGCTACACCTTC.

This clonotype occurred a few times. This rearrangement joins TRBV11-2 to TRBJ2-5; D perhaps matches TRBD2 (5 bases). This CDR3 is built from 16 residues. The germline V and J ends were trimmed by 4 bases and 5 bases, with 20 bases remaining between them. Germline V gene lookup returns CDR1 SGHAT and CDR2 FQNNGV. The CDR3 coding sequence is TGTGCCAGCAGCTCCCTCGGGGTAGCCGCTCGCGAGACCCAGTACTTC. Protein: CASSSLGVAARETQYF.

The chain links TRBV5-1 to TRBJ2-1, with 11 bases matching TRBD2. Germline assignment: CDR1 SGHRS and CDR2 YFSETQ. V shed 1 base and J 4 bases; nucleotides not matched to a gene: 7. This CDR3 spans 17 amino acids. The CDR3 DNA reads as TGCGCCAGCAGCTTGTCACCTCTAGCGGGGGGTTACAATGAGCAGTTCTTC. It codes for CASSLSPLAGGYNEQFF. Filled out from reference TRBV5-1 and TRBJ2-1, the complete variable domain reads KAGVTQTPRYLIKTRGQQVTLSCSPISGHRSVSWYQQTPGQGLQFLFEYFSETQRNKGNFPGRFSGRQFSNSRSEMNVSTLELGDSALYLCASSLSPLAGGYNEQFFGPGTRLTVL.

This clonotype was picked up many times. CDR3 in amino acids: CASSRGRGRTQYF. The CDR3 DNA reads TGTGCCAGCAGCCGCGGACGGGGTCGGACCCAGTACTTC. The chain links TRBV7-3 to TRBJ2-5; possibly TRBD2 for D (5 bases). V lost 5 bases to trimming and J lost 7 bases, with 14 bases between them. Germline CDR1 SGHTA, CDR2 FQGTGA. The CDR3 sequence is 13 residues long.

The chain carries TRBV28 and TRBJ2-4, with D maybe TRBD1 (8 bases). The DNA end is more similar to TRBJ2-7, so the J call may be wrong. The length of the CDR3 is 16 residues. Germline-derived CDR1 and CDR2 are MDHEN and SYDVKM. CDR3 loop: CASSLGGAGGLYEQYF. CDR3 DNA sequence: TGTGCCAGCAGTTTAGGGGGGGCAGGGGGCCTCTACGAGCAGTACTTC.

The rearrangement joins TRBV12-3 or TRBV12-4 to TRBJ2-5; TRBD1 matches 9 bases. The CDR3 consists of 16 residues. V shed 6 bases, J shed 2 bases, and the junction held 10 bases outside the gene matches. CDR3 region: CASSPRDRARQETQYF. CDR3 sequence (DNA): TGTGCCAGCAGCCCCCGGGACAGGGCGAGACAAGAGACCCAGTACTTC.

There are a few counts of this clonotype. The chain couples TRBV7-2 to TRBJ2-1; the D is unclear. Germline values: CDR1 SGHTA, CDR2 FQGNSA. V gave up 1 base and J gave up 6 bases, with 10 bases separating them. This CDR3 comprises 14 residues. In nucleotides, the CDR3 is TGTGCCAGCAGCTTAGGGCGGCAGAGCAATGAGCAGTTCTTC. It specifies CASSLGRQSNEQFF.

A few counts support this clonotype. The J gene is TRBJ2-3, the V gene TRBV24-1, with TRBD1 matching over 8 bases. CDR1 is KGHDR and CDR2 is SFDVKD in the germline V gene. V lost 3 bases to trimming and J lost 9 bases; unmatched junction nucleotides: 10. This CDR3 has 15 amino acids. The CDR3 region is CATSDPQGQAWTQYF. In DNA, the CDR3 is TGTGCCACCAGTGATCCCCAGGGACAGGCCTGGACGCAGTATTTT.